Listed below are T cell receptor beta chains from one sample, sequenced in a study of PD-1 blockade in mismatch repair-deficient tumors. Generated by immunoSEQ multiplex PCR, the TCRdb table keeps only in-frame clones and is missing some. The table includes about 67,000 clones, roughly 80% detected once. Sequenced material: peripheral blood, taken 2 weeks after starting pembrolizumab. These receptors were taken from an adult with mismatch repair-deficient cancer. CDR3s leave out the opening cysteine and the closing phenylalanine or tryptophan.

TRBV5-4 | 13 | ASSPETDTIYGYT
TRBV29-1 | 11 | SVPAVNTDTQY
TRBV11-2 | 15 | ASSLPRTGTINEKLF
TRBV7-2 | 12 | ASSLAGGFEGYT
TRBV2 | 12 | ASNLLAGSQPQH
TRBV5-4 | 14 | ASSFGGVFNGNTIY
TRBV11-2 | 13 | ASSLRTGANQPQH
TRBV18 | 14 | ASSPEPTGDSYGYT
TRBV7-9 | 16 | ASSLNFGQENSGNTIY
TRBV18 | 13 | ASSPKASGSGEQY
TRBV11-3 | 13 | ASSLSPGENYGYT
TRBV19 | 12 | ASSIDIRAGELF
TRBV4-3 | 14 | ASSQDVGQGVETQY
TRBV4-1 | 14 | ASSQAGLAGTETQY
TRBV29-1 | 11 | SVGDSSNYGYT
TRBV6-1 | 11 | ASSGIASYEQY
TRBV2 | 13 | ASSEAEPSTDTQY
TRBV28 | 10 | ASSLSSYEQF